This T cell receptor beta chain emerged from a study of neurological immune-mediated disorders. Study results and limitations: Private repertoires in all groups were suggested, as expanded clones shared no CDR3 amino acid sequences across subjects.

The time point was: longitudinal time-point 1 (baseline). There are many counts of this clonotype. Its antigen is undetermined. The cDNA was produced through 5'RACE with 10-nucleotide random UMIs. In TCRdb, the 5' RACE reads were re-called with MiXCR into one record per CDR3 protein. The sample lists tens of thousands of distinct CDR3 sequences, 10% occurring once. The specimen was PBMCs. The TCR comes from a man in his thirties or forties in good health.

The CDR3 region is CSARDQWLSERYEQYF. The CDR3 DNA is TGCAGTGCTAGAGATCAATGGCTATCTGAACGGTACGAGCAGTACTTC. The V gene is TRBV20-1, the J gene TRBJ2-7; no clear D gene. Germline V CDR1 and CDR2: DFQATT, SNEGSKA (reference sequence). The CDR3 totals 16 residues. Deletions cut 0 bases from V and 4 bases from J, with 19 bases between.